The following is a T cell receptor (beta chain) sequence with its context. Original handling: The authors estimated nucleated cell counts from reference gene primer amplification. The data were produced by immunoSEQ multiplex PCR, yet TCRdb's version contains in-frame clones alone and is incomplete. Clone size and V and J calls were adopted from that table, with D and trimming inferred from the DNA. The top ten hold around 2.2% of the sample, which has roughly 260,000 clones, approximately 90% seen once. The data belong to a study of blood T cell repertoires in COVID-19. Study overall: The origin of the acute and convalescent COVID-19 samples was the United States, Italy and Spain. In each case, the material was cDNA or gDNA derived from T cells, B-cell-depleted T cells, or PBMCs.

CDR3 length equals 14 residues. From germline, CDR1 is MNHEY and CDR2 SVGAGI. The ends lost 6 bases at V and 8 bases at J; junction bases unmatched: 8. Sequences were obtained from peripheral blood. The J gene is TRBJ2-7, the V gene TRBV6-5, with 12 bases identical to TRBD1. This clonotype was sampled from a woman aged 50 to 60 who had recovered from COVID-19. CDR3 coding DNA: TGTGCCAGCAGACCGGGACAGGGGGCTTTGAAGCAGTACTTC. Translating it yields CASRPGQGALKQYF.